These 3 T cell receptor beta chains were sequenced from one sample in a study of cytomegalovirus exposure and HLA in healthy donors. The PCR was carried out with 60 Vbeta primers and 13 Jbeta primers. Libraries were prepared by immunoSEQ multiplex PCR; TCRdb keeps only in-frame clonotypes and omits some of them. Seen in this sample are under 150,000 clones; the ten most common clones hold roughly 3%. The sequencing sample was made of PBMCs. The source of these receptors is a middle-aged man in good health and CMV-seronegative.

The chain combines TRBV5-1 with TRBJ1-1, with a tentative D call TRBD1 (6 bases). The CDR3 spans 13 residues. V was cut by 5 bases and J by 10 bases, with 18 bases left in between. CDR1 is SGHRS, CDR2 YFSETQ, per germline. The CDR3 bases are TGCGCCAGCAGTAATCAGGACGGGGACACAGCTTTCTTT. Amino acids: CASSNQDGDTAFF.

The V gene is TRBV19, the J gene TRBJ2-2, with D unclear. Germline V CDR1 and CDR2: LNHDA, SQIVND (reference sequence). The germline V and J ends were trimmed by 4 bases and 4 bases, with 13 bases remaining between them. The CDR3 extends over 15 amino acids. This CDR3 reads CASSSSTKLTGELFF. The CDR3 nucleotides read TGTGCCAGTAGTAGCTCCACTAAACTCACCGGGGAGCTGTTTTTT.

The chain employs TRBV10-3 and TRBJ2-1; TRBD1 matches 8 bases. CDR1 ENHRY and CDR2 SYGVKD come from the germline V gene. CDR3 size: 15 residues. The V segment lost 2 bases and the J segment 6 bases; nucleotides outside the gene matches: 6. The chain's CDR3 is CAISEALQGGNEQFF. CDR3 DNA: TGTGCCATCAGTGAGGCGCTACAGGGGGGCAATGAGCAGTTCTTC.